This T cell receptor beta chain was sequenced during a study of T cells in Graves' hyperthyroidism and ophthalmopathy (dated by TCRdb to between 2018 and 2021). With regard to the full study: Peripheral blood was sampled at the time of initial diagnosis, prior to any treatment. The study also compared thyroid tissue and blood T-cell repertoires from about six Graves' hyperthyroidism patients. According to the paper, TCR Vbeta CDR3 sequencing was carried out on 120 to 150 peripheral blood samples, which came from under 50 ophthalmopathy, under 80 hyperthyroidism and around 17 progressor patients. The roughly 99 discovery patients were divided at random into training and test sets in a 7:3 ratio. Prospective prediction of ophthalmopathy was tested in an independent validation cohort consisting of about 20 hyperthyroidism patients and around 16 patients who later progressed to ophthalmopathy. Following sampling, methimazole starting at 30 mg daily was given to hyperthyroidism patients, and high-dose intravenous methylprednisolone was given to ophthalmopathy patients. TCR V-J signatures able to tell the groups apart were searched for in a discovery cohort of some 97 patients, of whom more than 40 had Graves' ophthalmopathy and about 55 had stable Graves' hyperthyroidism. Points the paper makes about the study in general: Blood samples also contained most of the expanded thyroid clonotypes (frequency above 0.001), which suggests that blood repertoires may reflect thyroid immune responses. In validation, progression to ophthalmopathy was predicted by the model with more than 65% sensitivity and roughly 72% specificity, a median of approximately 6.5 months before onset. A 13 V-J signature model separated ophthalmopathy from stable hyperthyroidism, with nearly 90% sensitivity and around 84% specificity in cross-validation and 80%/75% in testing. Sample size was not statistically predetermined, and blinding of investigators to group allocation was not performed.

Amplification of TCR beta CDR3 regions was carried out from RNA transcripts. The first round of RT-PCR for the TCR CDR3 was performed with the HTBI primer set and the Qiagen OneStep RT-PCR kit. The libraries were constructed in a second round of multiplex PCR and then size-selected and purified. Paired-end sequencing of the libraries was performed with 100 bp reads on an Illumina HiSeq2000. Per the original workflow: SOAPnuke was used to process the raw data, removing reads that contained adapters or uncalled bases, had a mean Phred below 15, or lacked an exact match to the constant primer or identifier. High-quality paired reads were merged using COPE v1.2.5, and each unique nucleotide sequence was defined as a clonotype. MiTCR v1.1 was used to align clonotypes to the IMGT TRBV, TRBD and TRBJ reference segments. Only V-J combinations with frequency above 0.0001, covering 99% to 99.2% of repertoires, were analysed. A TCS score was defined as the ratio of F50 (clonal expansion) to E x V (chaos), with BLOSUM62-based TCRdist applied between CDR3 peptides within each V-J. Welch's t-statistics and random forest reduced several hundred V-J features to about 12, which were used in a naive Bayes classifier (R e1071). The similarity between thyroid and blood repertoires was quantified using the Morisita-Horn index. The raw public reads went through TCRdb reprocessing: fastp at Q25, MiXCR clone calling, in-frame beta chains kept. Here each entry gathers all rows of one CDR3 protein and keeps the most common genes and DNA. TCRdb, not the original authors, processed these V and J calls. Counted in this sample were about 680,000 distinct CDR3 sequences; under 45% of them appeared once. The ten largest clones represent around 29% of the sample.

Stable Graves' hyperthyroidism was defined as the absence of progression to ophthalmopathy over 18 months of follow-up. Hyperthyroidism patients were aged 18 to 65 years and newly diagnosed, with disease duration of less than 2 months. Patients with uncontrolled infections, other autoimmune diseases, pregnancy or lactation were excluded. Diagnoses were established on the basis of clinical symptoms, serum thyroxine and TRAb, thyroid ultrasound, and orbital computed tomography. PBMCs were separated from roughly 10 ml of fresh peripheral blood using Ficoll-Paque density gradient centrifugation. Trizol reagent was used to extract total RNA, and RNA quality was then checked on an Agilent 2100 Bioanalyzer. CDR1 and CDR2 are drawn from the germline V gene: MNHEY, SVGEGT. Relative to germline, V is missing 7 bases and J is missing 7 bases, with 6 bases of the junction outside any gene match. The CDR3, cysteine through phenylalanine, is 14 amino acids long. The only DNA kept is the CDR3, 42 bases in frame from the first base.

Remarks on this clonotype: Its antigen is unknown. Base-call qualities are not available, and no considerably larger clone is one nucleotide away.

Material for sequencing was blood. The chain is made from TRBV6-2 or TRBV6-3 and TRBJ1-5; a stretch of 11 junction bases matches TRBD1. This TCR was recovered from a woman aged 40-49 years with Graves' hyperthyroidism. The DNA is as follows: TGTGCCAGCACCGGACAGGGGGCTGAACAGCCCCAGCATTTT. Translation gives CASTGQGAEQPQHF.